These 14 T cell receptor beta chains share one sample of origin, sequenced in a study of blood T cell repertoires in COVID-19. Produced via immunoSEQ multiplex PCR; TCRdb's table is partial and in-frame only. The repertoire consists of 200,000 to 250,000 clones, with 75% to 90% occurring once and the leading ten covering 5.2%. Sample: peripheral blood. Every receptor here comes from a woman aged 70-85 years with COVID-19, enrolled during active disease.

Here the CDR3 DNA reads TGTGCCAGCAGTTACGGGGCAAGGTTACAGGGTACTGAAGCTTTCTTT. This translates into CASSYGARLQGTEAFF. The chain is built from TRBV6-2 or TRBV6-3 and TRBJ1-1; D possibly corresponds to TRBD1 (6 bases). V was pared by 2 bases and J by 5 bases, with 18 bases between. This CDR3 comprises 16 residues. Germline V gene data show CDR1 as MNHEY and CDR2 as SVGEGT.

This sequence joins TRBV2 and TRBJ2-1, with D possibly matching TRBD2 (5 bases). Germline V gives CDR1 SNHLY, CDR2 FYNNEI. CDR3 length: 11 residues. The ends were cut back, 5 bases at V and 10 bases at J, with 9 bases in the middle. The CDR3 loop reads CASSLSGEQFF. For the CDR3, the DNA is TGTGCCAGCAGTCTTTCGGGAGAGCAGTTCTTC.

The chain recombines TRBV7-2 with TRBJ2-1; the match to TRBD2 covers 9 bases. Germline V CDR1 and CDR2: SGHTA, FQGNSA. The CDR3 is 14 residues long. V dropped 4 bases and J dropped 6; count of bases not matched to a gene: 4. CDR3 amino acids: CASSSGLAFNEQFF. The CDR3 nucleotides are TGTGCCAGCAGCTCAGGACTAGCGTTCAATGAGCAGTTCTTC. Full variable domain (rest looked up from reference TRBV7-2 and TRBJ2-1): GAGVSQSPSNKVTEKGKDVELRCDPISGHTALYWYRQSLGQGLEFLIYFQGNSAPDKSGLPSDRFSAERTGGSVSTLTIQRTQQEDSAVYLCASSSGLAFNEQFFGPGTRLTVL.

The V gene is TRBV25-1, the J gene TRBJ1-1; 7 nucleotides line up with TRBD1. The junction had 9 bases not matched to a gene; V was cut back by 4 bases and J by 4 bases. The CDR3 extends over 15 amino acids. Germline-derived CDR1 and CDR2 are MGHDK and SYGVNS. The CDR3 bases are TGTGCCAGCAGTGTCCAAGGAAAGGGGGCCACTGAAGCTTTCTTT. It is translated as CASSVQGKGATEAFF.

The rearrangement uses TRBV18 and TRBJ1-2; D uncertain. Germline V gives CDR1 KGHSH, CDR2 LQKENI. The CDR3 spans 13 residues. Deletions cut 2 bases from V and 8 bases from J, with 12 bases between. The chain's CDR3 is CASSPSTRGGYTF. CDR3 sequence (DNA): TGTGCCAGCTCACCATCGACCCGCGGGGGCTACACCTTC.

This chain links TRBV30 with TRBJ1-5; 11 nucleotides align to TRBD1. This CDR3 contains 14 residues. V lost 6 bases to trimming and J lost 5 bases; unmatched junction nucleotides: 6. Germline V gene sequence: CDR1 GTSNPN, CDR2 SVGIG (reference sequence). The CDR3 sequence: CACRTGGKYQPQHF. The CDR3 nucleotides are TGTGCCTGTAGGACAGGGGGCAAGTATCAGCCCCAGCATTTT. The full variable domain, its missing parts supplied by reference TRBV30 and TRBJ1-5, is SQTIHQWPATLVQPVGSPLSLECTVEGTSNPNLYWYRQAAGRGLQLLFYSVGIGQISSEVPQNLSASRPQDRQFILSSKKLLLSDSGFYLCACRTGGKYQPQHFGDGTRLSIL.

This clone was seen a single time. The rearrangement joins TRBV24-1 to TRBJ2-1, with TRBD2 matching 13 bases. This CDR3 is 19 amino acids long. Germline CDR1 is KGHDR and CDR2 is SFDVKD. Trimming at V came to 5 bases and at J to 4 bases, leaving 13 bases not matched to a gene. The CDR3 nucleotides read TGTGCCACCAGTGCCGCTCCCGGGACTAGCGGGGCCAATTACAATGAGCAGTTCTTC. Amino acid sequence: CATSAAPGTSGANYNEQFF.

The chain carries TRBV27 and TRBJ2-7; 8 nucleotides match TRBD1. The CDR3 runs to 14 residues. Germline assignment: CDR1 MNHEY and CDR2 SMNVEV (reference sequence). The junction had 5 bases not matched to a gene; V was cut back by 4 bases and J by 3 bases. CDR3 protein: CASSSPDRVYEQYF. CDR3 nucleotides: TGTGCCAGCAGTTCCCCGGACAGGGTCTACGAGCAGTACTTC.

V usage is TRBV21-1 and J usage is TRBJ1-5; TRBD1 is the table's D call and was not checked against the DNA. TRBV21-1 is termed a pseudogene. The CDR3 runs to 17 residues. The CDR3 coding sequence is TGTGCCAGCAGCAAAATCCAGGGTGGGGTTGGCAATCAGCCCCAGCATTTT. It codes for CASSKIQGGVGNQPQHF.

The CDR3 DNA sequence: TGTGCCAGCAGCCAGGGTTTCACCGGGGAGCTGTTTTTT. It is translated as CASSQGFTGELFF. This sequence joins TRBV7-7 and TRBJ2-2, with D tentatively TRBD1 (5 bases). Trimming took 5 bases from V and 4 from J, leaving 8 bases between them. Per germline, CDR1 SSHAT and CDR2 FNYEAQ (reference sequence). The CDR3 is 13 amino acids.

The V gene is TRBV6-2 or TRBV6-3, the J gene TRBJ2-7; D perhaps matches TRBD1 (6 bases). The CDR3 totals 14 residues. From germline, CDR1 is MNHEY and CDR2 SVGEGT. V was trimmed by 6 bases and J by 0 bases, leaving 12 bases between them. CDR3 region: CASSKTGTSYEQYF. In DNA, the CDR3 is TGTGCCAGCAGCAAAACAGGGACCTCCTACGAGCAGTACTTC.

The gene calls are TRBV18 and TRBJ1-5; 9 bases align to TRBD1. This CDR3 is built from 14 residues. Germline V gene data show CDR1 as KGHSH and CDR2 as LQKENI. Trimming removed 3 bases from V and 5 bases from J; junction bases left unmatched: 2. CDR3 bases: TGTGCCAGCTCACCCAGGGACAGGGATCAGCCCCAGCATTTT. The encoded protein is CASSPRDRDQPQHF. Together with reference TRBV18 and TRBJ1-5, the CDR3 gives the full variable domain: NAGVMQNPRHLVRRRGQEARLRCSPMKGHSHVYWYRQLPEEGLKFMVYLQKENIIDESGMPKERFSAEFPKEGPSILRIQQVVRGDSAAYFCASSPRDRDQPQHFGDGTRLSIL.

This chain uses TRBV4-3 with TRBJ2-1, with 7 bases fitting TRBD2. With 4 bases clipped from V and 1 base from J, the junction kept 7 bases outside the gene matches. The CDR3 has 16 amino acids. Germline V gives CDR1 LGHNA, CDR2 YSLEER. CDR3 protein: CASSLHLAASYNEQFF. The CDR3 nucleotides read TGCGCCAGCAGCCTTCACCTAGCGGCTTCCTACAATGAGCAGTTCTTC.

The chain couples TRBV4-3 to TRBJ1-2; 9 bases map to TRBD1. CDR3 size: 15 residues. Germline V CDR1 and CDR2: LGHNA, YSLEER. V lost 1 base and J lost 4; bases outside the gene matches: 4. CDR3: CASSQGTGVFYGYTF. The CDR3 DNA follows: TGCGCCAGCAGCCAAGGGACAGGGGTATTCTATGGCTACACCTTC.